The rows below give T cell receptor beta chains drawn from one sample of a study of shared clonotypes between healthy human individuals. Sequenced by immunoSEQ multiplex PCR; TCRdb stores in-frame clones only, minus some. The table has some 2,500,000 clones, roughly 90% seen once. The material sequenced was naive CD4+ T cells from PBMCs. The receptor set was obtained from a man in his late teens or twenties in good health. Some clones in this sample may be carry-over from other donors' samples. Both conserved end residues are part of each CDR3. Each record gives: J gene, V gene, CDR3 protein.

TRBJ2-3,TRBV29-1,CSVGSGSADTQYF
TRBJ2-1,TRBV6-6,CASSYSGEQFF
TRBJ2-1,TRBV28,CASSQTGTGANWEQFF
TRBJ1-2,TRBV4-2,CASSQDGQGDYGYTF
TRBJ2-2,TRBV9,CASSRLGGSNTGELFF
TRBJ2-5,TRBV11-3,CASSHRGVYQETQYF
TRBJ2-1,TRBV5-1,CASSSRTSGLYNEQFF
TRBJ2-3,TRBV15,CATSRASLWGTDTQYF
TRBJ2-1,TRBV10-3,CAISLSRQGFYNEQFF
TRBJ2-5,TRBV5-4,CASSGPEQETQYF
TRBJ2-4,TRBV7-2,CASSYDLAKNIQYF
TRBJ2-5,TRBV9,CASSVGGTGVETQYF
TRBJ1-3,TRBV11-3,CASSLAGNTIYF
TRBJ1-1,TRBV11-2,CASEAHPGGGGTEAFF
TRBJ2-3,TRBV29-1,CSVRGRVTDTQYF
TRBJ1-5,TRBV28,CASSSVGGLTGQPQHF
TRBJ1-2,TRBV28,CASSSQGLGGYTF
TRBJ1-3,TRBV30,CAWSLDRGTGTIYF
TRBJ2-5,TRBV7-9,CASSVGGTPLDQYF
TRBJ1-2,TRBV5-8,CASSFRDAANYGYTF
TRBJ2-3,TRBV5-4,CASRSGTSGSLSTDTQYF
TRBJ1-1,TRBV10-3,CAIWAGSNTEAFF
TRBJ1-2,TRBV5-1,CASSLAGLVGYGYTF
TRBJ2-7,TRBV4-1,CASSHLLGKREDIYEQYF
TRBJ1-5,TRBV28,CASSVWTGNQPQHF
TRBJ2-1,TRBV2,CASSSLAGGPVEQFF
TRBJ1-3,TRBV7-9,CASSTEGAGNTIYF
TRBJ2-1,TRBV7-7,CASSRGTGVDEQFF
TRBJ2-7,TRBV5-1,CASSLAKGDYEQYF
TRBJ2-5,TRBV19,CASSERETQYF
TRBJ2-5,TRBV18,CASSPLQTPQETQYF
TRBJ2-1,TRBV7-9,CASSLSSGSPQQFF
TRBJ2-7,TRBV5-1,CASRREGGYEQYF
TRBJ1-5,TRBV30,CAWSAGTNQPQHF
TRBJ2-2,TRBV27,CASSDFAGATGELFF
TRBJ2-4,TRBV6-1,CASSEARDRGDIQYF
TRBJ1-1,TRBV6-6,CAITWSREDTEAFF
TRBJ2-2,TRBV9,CASSVPTGELFF
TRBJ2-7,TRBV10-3,CAISPRVGLWEQYF
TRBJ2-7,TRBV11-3,CASSSPLTQFPGLSYEQYF
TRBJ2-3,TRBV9,CASSVTSTDTQYF
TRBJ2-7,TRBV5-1,CASSPRGVSYEQYF
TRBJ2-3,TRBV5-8,CASSLYRADTQYF
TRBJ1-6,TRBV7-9,CASSSRDRGDSPLHF
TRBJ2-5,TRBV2,CASSDPYDRGLRGKQETQYF
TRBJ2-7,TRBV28,CASSLSTGEQYF
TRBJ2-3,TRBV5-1,CASSLEAGGADTQYF
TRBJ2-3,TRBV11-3,CASSRGVAGFTDTQYF